This section outlines one T cell receptor beta chain sequence together with its context. Antigen specificity is unknown. The data were obtained in a study of cytomegalovirus exposure and HLA in healthy donors. Across the study: Within an early data release were 65 million to 90 million unique TCRs drawn from HLA-typed donors. Overall study findings and caveats: In an earlier analysis, about 87% or about 30%: the productive usage of most TCR beta V segments.

A multiplex PCR was run with 60 Vbeta primers and 13 Jbeta primers. The repertoire was sequenced with immunoSEQ multiplex PCR; TCRdb's copy has only in-frame clones and lacks some. The top ten clones hold approximately 2% of a sample with 150,000 to 200,000 clones, under 80% of them seen once. This CDR3 spans 13 amino acids. V was shortened by 0 bases and J by 3 bases, with 6 bases between the two germline ends. The germline V gene encodes CDR1 SGHRS and CDR2 YFSETQ. Healthy bone marrow donors made up the cohort. V and J are TRBV5-1 and TRBJ2-5; no clear D. Material: PBMCs. The sequence derives from a female donor in good health and CMV-seronegative. CDR3 sequence (DNA): TGCGCCAGCAGCTTGGTTAGAAAAGAGACCCAGTACTTC. Its translation is CASSLVRKETQYF. The whole variable domain, remainder taken from reference TRBV5-1 and TRBJ2-5, is KAGVTQTPRYLIKTRGQQVTLSCSPISGHRSVSWYQQTPGQGLQFLFEYFSETQRNKGNFPGRFSGRQFSNSRSEMNVSTLELGDSALYLCASSLVRKETQYFGPGTRLLVL.